This T cell receptor (delta chain) came from a study of gamma-delta T cells after stem cell transplantation. TCRdb reapplied CATT to the RT-PCR reads. This sample has 2,500 to 3,500 delta-chain clones, with around 1.7% found just once. This clone was counted a few times. This DNA's translation and the protein TCRdb lists, from a much larger clone, do not match at residue 11, likely due to a read error; the protein shown is translated from the DNA. The receptor was derived from a human donor. It is not recorded whose cells these are; they may come from a transplant donor. Sequencing was done on a sample of gamma-delta T cells.

The CDR3 loop is CACDTIDRWGARTDKLIF. The CDR3 DNA reads as TGTGCCTGTGACACCATAGACCGTTGGGGGGCCCGCACCGATAAACTCATCTTT. The rearrangement uses TRDV2 and TRDJ1, with TRDD3 as a possible D gene (6 bases). The length of the CDR3 is 18 residues. Trimming pared 0 bases from V and 1 base from J, leaving 20 bases between. Germline V lookup: CDR1 GEAIGNYY, CDR2 EKD.